Presented here are 18 T cell receptor beta chains from one specimen sequenced in a study of CD8 T cells in ankylosing spondylitis. Via MiXCR, TCRdb re-called the 5' RACE reads, giving one row per CDR3 protein. In the table there are around 890,000 distinct CDR3 sequences, 10% to 15% of which are singletons. These receptors have no identified antigens. General study points: What seemed typical of ankylosing spondylitis blood was a TCR beta motif built from roughly 8 highly homologous variants.

Sequenced: blood, either unsorted or a sorted T cell fraction (not recorded which). The receptors were gathered from a male donor with ankylosing spondylitis.

The V and J genes are TRBV20-1 and TRBJ2-6, with a tentative D call TRBD2 (5 bases). The CDR3 covers 16 residues. Germline values: CDR1 DFQATT, CDR2 SNEGSKA (reference sequence). V lost 3 bases to trimming and J lost 0 bases, with 12 bases between them. The chain's CDR3 is CSASPSSHSGANVLTF. CDR3 DNA: TGCAGTGCTAGCCCTAGCTCCCACTCTGGGGCCAACGTCCTGACTTTC.

This clonotype was observed a handful of times. The chain has TRBV4-3 and TRBJ1-2, with TRBD1 as a possible D gene (5 bases). Germline V gene sequence: CDR1 LGHNA, CDR2 YSLEER. Deletions cut 5 bases from V and 1 base from J, with 17 bases between. This CDR3 is 16 amino acids long. The CDR3 bases are TGCGCCAGCAGCGAAGGGGTTCAGGGAGTTAACTATGGCTACACCTTC. It translates to CASSEGVQGVNYGYTF.

Many counts were recorded for this clonotype. The chain employs TRBV5-1 and TRBJ2-5; no reliable D call. V lost 1 base to trimming and J lost 0 bases, with 7 bases between them. The CDR3 consists of 14 residues. Germline CDR1 SGHRS, CDR2 YFSETQ. This CDR3 is CASSLMGYQETQYF. CDR3 coding DNA: TGCGCCAGCAGCTTGATGGGTTACCAAGAGACCCAGTACTTC. The full variable domain, with the rest looked up from reference TRBV5-1 and TRBJ2-5, is KAGVTQTPRYLIKTRGQQVTLSCSPISGHRSVSWYQQTPGQGLQFLFEYFSETQRNKGNFPGRFSGRQFSNSRSEMNVSTLELGDSALYLCASSLMGYQETQYFGPGTRLLVL.

This clonotype was seen a few times. The chain has TRBV7-9 and TRBJ2-7, with D maybe TRBD1 (5 bases). The V gene lost 5 bases and the J gene lost 1 base, with 12 bases spanning the gap. CDR1 is SEHNR, CDR2 FQNEAQ, per germline (reference sequence). The length of the CDR3 is 14 residues. This CDR3 is CASSTQATSYEQYF. CDR3 DNA sequence: TGTGCCAGCAGCACACAGGCGACTTCCTACGAGCAGTACTTC.

The rearrangement joins TRBV30 to TRBJ2-7; D might be TRBD1 or TRBD2, each matching 6 bases. The CDR3 has 12 residues. Trimming removed 8 bases from V and 3 bases from J, with 14 bases in between. Germline V gene lookup returns CDR1 GTSNPN and CDR2 SVGIG (reference sequence). The DNA of the CDR3 is TGTGCCGGGGGCCAGGGACTCTACGAGCAGTACTTC. It encodes CAGGQGLYEQYF.

The chain links TRBV7-2 to TRBJ2-3; the match to TRBD2 covers 7 bases. This CDR3 is 16 amino acids long. CDR1 is SGHTA and CDR2 is FQGNSA in the germline V gene. Trimming took 1 base from V and 1 from J; bases not matched to a gene: 5. The CDR3 reads CASSLGRSGGTDTQYF. DNA of the CDR3: TGTGCCAGCAGCTTAGGTCGGAGCGGGGGCACAGATACGCAGTATTTT.

The chain carries TRBV4-1 and TRBJ2-1; the match to TRBD2 covers 7 bases. CDR3 size: 15 residues. Germline V CDR1 and CDR2: MGHRA, YSYEKL. The ends lost 2 bases at V and 6 bases at J; junction bases unmatched: 7. CDR3 DNA sequence: TGCGCCAGCAGCCAACACGGGACTACCTCCAATGAGCAGTTCTTC. It translates to CASSQHGTTSNEQFF.

This clonotype was counted at least ten times. V usage is TRBV5-1 and J usage is TRBJ1-6; TRBD1 is a possible D gene (5 bases). Germline V gene sequence: CDR1 SGHRS, CDR2 YFSETQ. Trimming stripped 1 base from V and 10 bases from J, with 12 bases between. The CDR3 runs to 14 residues. DNA for the CDR3: TGCGCCAGCAGCTTGACCCAGGGTGGGTCACCCCTCCACTTT. It encodes CASSLTQGGSPLHF.

This clonotype has only a few counts. This chain joins TRBV20-1 and TRBJ2-1, with TRBD2 as a possible D gene (6 bases). V gave up 5 bases and J gave up 2 bases, with 16 bases separating them. Germline-derived CDR1 and CDR2 are DFQATT and SNEGSKA (reference sequence). The CDR3 runs 15 residues. CDR3: CSAAQTRAAYNEQFF. CDR3 nucleotide sequence: TGCAGTGCTGCCCAGACTAGGGCCGCCTACAATGAGCAGTTCTTC.

The V call is TRBV5-1, the J call TRBJ1-1, with TRBD1 as a possible D gene (5 bases). The V gene's germline CDR1 is SGHRS and CDR2 YFSETQ. Trimming took off 1 base at V and 11 bases at J, with 12 bases between the two ends. This CDR3 contains 12 residues. CDR3 region: CASSLSQGGAFF. CDR3 nucleotide sequence: TGCGCCAGCAGCTTGTCGCAGGGAGGTGCTTTCTTT.

The table lists this clonotype with many counts. The chain carries TRBV18 and TRBJ2-7; possibly TRBD2 for D (5 bases). The CDR3 length is 17 residues. Trimming pared 3 bases from V and 3 bases from J, leaving 21 bases between. The germline CDR1 and CDR2 sequences are KGHSH and LQKENI. The CDR3 is CASSPLGLTGLNYEQYF. The CDR3 DNA sequence: TGTGCCAGCTCACCCCTAGGACTGACCGGACTGAACTACGAGCAGTACTTC.

The gene calls are TRBV5-1 and TRBJ2-1, with D perhaps TRBD1 (5 bases). Germline V gene data show CDR1 as SGHRS and CDR2 as YFSETQ. The germline V and J ends were trimmed by 1 base and 6 bases, with 11 bases remaining between them. The CDR3 loop spans 14 amino acids. For the CDR3, the DNA is TGCGCCAGCAGCTTGTTTCCAGGGCCCAATGAGCAGTTCTTC. Amino acids: CASSLFPGPNEQFF.

This clonotype was seen a handful of times. J is TRBJ1-2 and V is TRBV5-1, with 9 bases identical to TRBD1. Germline lookup yields CDR1 SGHRS and CDR2 YFSETQ. Trimming took 4 bases from V and 6 from J; bases not matched to a gene: 4. The CDR3 covers 13 residues. The CDR3 is CASSRDRVDGYTF. CDR3 DNA sequence: TGCGCCAGCAGCAGGGACAGGGTGGATGGCTACACCTTC.

This chain joins TRBV20-1 and TRBJ2-5; D uncertain. Germline V gene sequence: CDR1 DFQATT, CDR2 SNEGSKA (reference sequence). CDR3 length equals 12 residues. The V gene lost 8 bases and the J gene lost 5 bases, with 15 bases spanning the gap. As DNA, the CDR3 is TGCAGTTCTAAGAGATATGACGAGACCCAGTACTTC. It translates to CSSKRYDETQYF.

This clonotype came up a few times. The V gene is TRBV20-1, the J gene TRBJ1-2; D remains ambiguous. The CDR3 sequence is 11 residues long. The V and J ends lost 3 bases and 4 bases respectively, with 6 bases between them. Germline V CDR1 and CDR2: DFQATT, SNEGSKA (reference sequence). CDR3 region: CSASQFYGYTF. In nucleotides, the CDR3 is TGCAGTGCTAGCCAGTTCTATGGCTACACCTTC.

The gene calls are TRBV4-3 and TRBJ1-6; D might be TRBD1 (5 bases). Trimming cost V 4 bases and J 12 bases, with 13 bases left between them. Germline CDR1 and CDR2: LGHNA and YSLEER. The CDR3 extends over 13 amino acids. As DNA, the CDR3 is TGCGCCAGCAGCCGGGAGATGGGACGACCCCTCCACTTT. Translated: CASSREMGRPLHF.

This clonotype was seen ten or more times. The chain joins TRBV6-5 to TRBJ2-6; D unclear. Trimming stripped 2 bases from V and 0 bases from J, with 11 bases between. The germline gives CDR1 MNHEY, CDR2 SVGAGI. This CDR3 spans 17 amino acids. The DNA for the CDR3 is TGTGCCAGCAGTTACCGGTCAGTTAGCTCTGGGGCCAACGTCCTGACTTTC. It codes for CASSYRSVSSGANVLTF.

This clonotype has a handful of counts. J is TRBJ1-3 and V is TRBV15; D is undetermined. The CDR3 extends over 13 amino acids. V was clipped by 0 bases and J by 4 bases, with 4 bases between them. CDR1 is LNHNV and CDR2 is YYDKDF in the germline V gene (reference sequence). The chain's CDR3 is CATSRDPGNTIYF. As DNA, the CDR3 is TGTGCCACCAGCAGAGATCCGGGAAACACCATATATTTT.